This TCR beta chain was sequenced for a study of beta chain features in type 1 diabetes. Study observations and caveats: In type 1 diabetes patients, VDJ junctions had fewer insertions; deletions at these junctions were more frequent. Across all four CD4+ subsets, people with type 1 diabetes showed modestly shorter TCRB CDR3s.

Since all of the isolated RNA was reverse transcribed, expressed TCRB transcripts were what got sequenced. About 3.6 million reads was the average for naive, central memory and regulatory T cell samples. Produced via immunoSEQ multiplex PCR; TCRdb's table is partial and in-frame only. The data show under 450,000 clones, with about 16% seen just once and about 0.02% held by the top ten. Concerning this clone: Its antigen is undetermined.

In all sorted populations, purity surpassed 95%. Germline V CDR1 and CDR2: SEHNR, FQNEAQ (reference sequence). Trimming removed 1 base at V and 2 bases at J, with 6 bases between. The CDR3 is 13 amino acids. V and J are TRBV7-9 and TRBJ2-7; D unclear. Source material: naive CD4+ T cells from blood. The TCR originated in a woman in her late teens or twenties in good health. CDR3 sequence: CASSLDQAYEQYF. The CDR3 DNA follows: TGTGCCAGCAGCTTAGACCAGGCCTACGAGCAGTACTTC. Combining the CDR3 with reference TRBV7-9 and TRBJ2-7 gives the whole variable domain DTGVSQNPRHKITKRGQNVTFRCDPISEHNRLYWYRQTLGQGPEFLTYFQNEAQLEKSRLLSDRFSAERPKGSFSTLEIQRTEQGDSAMYLCASSLDQAYEQYFGPGTRLTVT.